The 23 T cell receptor beta chains below come from one sample, sequenced in a study of blood T cell repertoires in COVID-19. Clones were sequenced by immunoSEQ multiplex PCR, and TCRdb holds only the in-frame ones, with some missing. The sample shows a few hundred thousand clones, about 87% of them seen only once. Sequences were obtained from peripheral blood. These TCRs come from a woman under 40 with COVID-19, enrolled during active disease.

This sequence joins TRBV7-6 and TRBJ1-4; TRBD1 matches at 9 bases. With V trimmed by 1 base and J by 7 bases, 1 base remained unmatched. The CDR3 totals 14 residues. Germline V lookup: CDR1 SGHVS, CDR2 FNYEAQ. CDR3 region: CASSLDRGREKLFF. The CDR3 bases are TGTGCCAGCAGCTTAGACAGGGGGCGTGAAAAACTGTTTTTT.

This rearrangement joins TRBV7-8 to TRBJ2-1; the match to TRBD2 covers 13 bases. This CDR3 has 15 amino acids. V shed 2 bases and J 8 bases; nucleotides not matched to a gene: 3. Germline V gene sequence: CDR1 SGHVS, CDR2 FQNEAQ. CDR3 residues: CASSLTGLAGYEQFF. The CDR3 DNA sequence: TGTGCCAGCAGCTTAACGGGACTAGCGGGATATGAGCAGTTCTTC.

This clone was detected a few times. The chain couples TRBV6-5 to TRBJ1-5; the D gene is possibly TRBD1 (6 bases). CDR1 and CDR2 (germline): MNHEY, SVGAGI. The CDR3 covers 13 residues. Deletions cut 5 bases from V and 8 bases from J, with 13 bases between. The CDR3 protein is CASSNSYREPQHF. The CDR3 DNA reads TGTGCCAGCAGTAATTCGTACAGGGAGCCCCAGCATTTT.

CDR3 amino acids: CASSWGQGGEQYF. DNA of the CDR3: TGTGCCAGTAGTTGGGGACAGGGAGGTGAGCAGTACTTC. The chain recombines TRBV19 with TRBJ2-7, with 9 bases identical to TRBD1. Germline V gene data show CDR1 as LNHDA and CDR2 as SQIVND (reference sequence). There are 13 residues in the CDR3. Trimming cost V 5 bases and J 7 bases; bases outside gene matches: 6.

The rearrangement joins TRBV4-2 to TRBJ1-2; 7 nucleotides match TRBD1. The CDR3 has 15 amino acids. V lost 1 base and J lost 4; bases outside the gene matches: 6. Germline V lookup: CDR1 LGHNA, CDR2 YNFKEQ. CDR3 DNA sequence: TGTGCCAGCAGCCAAGGAGGGGGCAACTCCTATGGCTACACCTTC. It encodes CASSQGGGNSYGYTF.

The V and J genes are TRBV5-6 and TRBJ1-2; TRBD1 matches at 8 bases. Germline V CDR1 and CDR2: SGHDT, YYEEEE. Trimming at V came to 5 bases and at J to 6 bases, leaving 9 bases not matched to a gene. The CDR3 sequence is 14 residues long. The CDR3 loop is CASRETGDRNGYTF. In DNA, the CDR3 is TGTGCCAGCAGAGAGACAGGGGATCGGAATGGCTACACCTTC.

This clone appeared once. The rearrangement joins TRBV11-2 to TRBJ2-5; 15 positions agree with TRBD2. V lost 4 bases and J lost 5; bases outside the gene matches: 8. Germline V gene lookup returns CDR1 SGHAT and CDR2 FQNNGV. The CDR3 totals 17 residues. As DNA, the CDR3 is TGTGCCAGCAGCTCCGGGACTAGCGGGAGGATGATGGAGACCCAGTACTTC. Translating gives CASSSGTSGRMMETQYF.

J is TRBJ2-3 and V is TRBV2; TRBD2 matches at 9 bases. The CDR3 runs 13 residues. CDR1 is SNHLY, CDR2 FYNNEI, per germline. V was pared by 9 bases and J by 5 bases, with 6 bases of the junction left unmatched. The CDR3 DNA reads as TGTGCCAGGGGGGGGACTAGCTTAGATACGCAGTATTTT. Translation gives CARGGTSLDTQYF.

J is TRBJ2-1 and V is TRBV27, with D uncertain. Germline-derived CDR1 and CDR2 are MNHEY and SMNVEV (reference sequence). The germline V and J ends were trimmed by 5 bases and 0 bases, with 8 bases remaining between them. The CDR3 totals 14 residues. The CDR3 here is CASSDSSSYNEQFF. The CDR3 nucleotides are TGTGCCAGCAGTGACTCTTCCTCCTACAATGAGCAGTTCTTC.

The rearrangement uses TRBV2 and TRBJ2-3; 9 bases agree with TRBD2. With V trimmed by 4 bases and J by 4 bases, 9 bases remained unmatched. This CDR3 spans 16 amino acids. CDR1 SNHLY and CDR2 FYNNEI come from the germline V gene. This CDR3 is CASSGPGLAPADTQYF. The CDR3 coding sequence is TGTGCCAGCAGTGGACCGGGACTAGCCCCCGCAGATACGCAGTATTTT.

The chain recombines TRBV28 with TRBJ2-1; TRBD2 agrees at 7 bases. The CDR3 is 13 residues long. J was trimmed by 9 bases and V by 6 bases; bases with no gene match: 8. CDR1 and CDR2 (germline): MDHEN, SYDVKM. The CDR3 sequence: CASRMVAGREQFF. CDR3 nucleotide sequence: TGTGCCAGCAGGATGGTAGCGGGTCGTGAGCAGTTCTTC. The variable domain in full, completed from reference TRBV28 and TRBJ2-1, reads DVKVTQSSRYLVKRTGEKVFLECVQDMDHENMFWYRQDPGLGLRLIYFSYDVKMKEKGDIPEGYSVSREKKERFSLILESASTNQTSMYLCASRMVAGREQFFGPGTRLTVL.

The V and J genes are TRBV7-9 and TRBJ2-1; 13 positions match TRBD2. Germline V gene lookup returns CDR1 SEHNR and CDR2 FQNEAQ (reference sequence). V was clipped by 5 bases and J by 6 bases; unmatched bases: 10. This CDR3 comprises 17 residues. The CDR3 DNA reads as TGTGCCAGCAGCCAGACTAGCGGGGGGAGGTTTTTCAATGAGCAGTTCTTC. This codes for CASSQTSGGRFFNEQFF.

The chain has TRBV2 and TRBJ2-7; 13 nucleotides align to TRBD2. Trimming cost V 2 bases and J 7 bases; bases outside gene matches: 11. There are 17 residues in the CDR3. The germline V gene has CDR1 SNHLY and CDR2 FYNNEI. CDR3 amino acids: CASSERLGLAGASEQYF. CDR3 nucleotide sequence: TGTGCCAGCAGTGAAAGGTTAGGACTAGCGGGAGCGAGTGAGCAGTACTTC.

The chain has TRBV23-1 and TRBJ1-4; maybe TRBD1 (5 bases). TRBV23-1 is placed among ORFs of uncertain function. The ends were cut back, 2 bases at V and 6 bases at J, with 10 bases in the middle. The CDR3 sequence is 14 residues long. The CDR3 DNA follows: TGCGCCAGCAGTCAAGAGGGGAGGCATGAAAAACTGTTTTTT. As protein: CASSQEGRHEKLFF.

The chain is built from TRBV7-8 and TRBJ1-6; TRBD1 matches 10 bases. This CDR3 has 15 amino acids. V dropped 6 bases and J dropped 6; count of bases not matched to a gene: 5. The germline V gene has CDR1 SGHVS and CDR2 FQNEAQ. In DNA form, the CDR3 reads TGTGCCAGCAGACCGGACAGGGGGTTTAATTCACCCCTCCACTTT. This translates into CASRPDRGFNSPLHF.

The chain couples TRBV5-1 to TRBJ2-3; 11 positions match TRBD2. CDR3 length: 14 residues. Trimming removed 4 bases from V and 6 bases from J; junction bases left unmatched: 4. The V gene's germline CDR1 is SGHRS and CDR2 YFSETQ. The CDR3 DNA reads as TGCGCCAGCAGCGACACTAGCGGGAGTGATACGCAGTATTTT. This sequence encodes CASSDTSGSDTQYF.

The rearrangement links TRBV30 to TRBJ2-5; D remains unclear. CDR3 size: 11 residues. Trimming shortened V by 0 bases and J by 5 bases, and 4 bases separated the two germline ends. The germline CDR1 and CDR2 sequences are GTSNPN and SVGIG (reference sequence). The CDR3 DNA reads as TGTGCCTGGAGTGTGAGTGAGACCCAGTACTTC. Amino acids: CAWSVSETQYF. Complete variable domain (other parts from reference TRBV30 and TRBJ2-5): SQTIHQWPATLVQPVGSPLSLECTVEGTSNPNLYWYRQAAGRGLQLLFYSVGIGQISSEVPQNLSASRPQDRQFILSSKKLLLSDSGFYLCAWSVSETQYFGPGTRLLVL.

V usage is TRBV19 and J usage is TRBJ1-1; D unclear. CDR1 is LNHDA and CDR2 is SQIVND in the germline V gene (reference sequence). The germline V and J ends were trimmed by 5 bases and 3 bases, with 10 bases remaining between them. The CDR3 extends over 13 amino acids. The CDR3 region has the DNA TGTGCCAGTAGTGCCGGTTACTACACTGAAGCTTTCTTT. This translates into CASSAGYYTEAFF.

V is TRBV6-5 and J is TRBJ2-5, with 9 bases aligning to TRBD2. Germline V CDR1 and CDR2: MNHEY, SVGAGI. After removal of 7 bases from V and 3 bases from J, the junction contained 6 bases not matched to a gene. This CDR3 comprises 14 residues. This CDR3 reads CASNLIAGEETQYF. Written as DNA, the CDR3 is TGTGCCAGCAATTTGATAGCGGGAGAAGAGACCCAGTACTTC.

V and J are TRBV23-1 and TRBJ2-5; 7 bases fit TRBD1. TRBV23-1 has ORF status, its function being uncertain. V lost 6 bases, J lost 1 base, and 2 bases stayed unmatched. The CDR3 runs to 13 residues. CDR3 in DNA: TGCGCCAGCAGGGACAGGAGCCAAGAGACCCAGTACTTC. This encodes CASRDRSQETQYF.

The rearrangement links TRBV6-2 or TRBV6-3 to TRBJ2-1; the D is unclear. The CDR3 has 16 residues. V lost 5 bases and J 2 bases, leaving 16 bases between the germline ends. Germline values: CDR1 MNHEY, CDR2 SVGEGT. CDR3 DNA sequence: TGTGCCAGCAGTCTAATCCTGGAGAGCCCCTACAATGAGCAGTTCTTC. Translating it yields CASSLILESPYNEQFF.

The chain recombines TRBV3-1 (or the pseudogene TRBV3-2) with TRBJ1-3, with 7 bases identical to TRBD1. V gave up 4 bases and J gave up 0 bases; unmatched junction bases: 6. Per germline, CDR1 LGHDT and CDR2 YNNKEL (reference sequence). The CDR3 runs to 16 residues. CDR3 bases: TGTGCCAGCAGCCCCTACCGGGACAGCTCTGGAAACACCATATATTTT. The encoded protein is CASSPYRDSSGNTIYF.

The CDR3 sequence: CASSPSAGHGYTF. CDR3 nucleotides: TGTGCCAGCAGCCCCTCGGCGGGGCATGGCTACACCTTC. The rearrangement links TRBV5-4 to TRBJ1-2; tentative D call: TRBD1 (5 bases). CDR3 length: 13 residues. V was cut by 4 bases and J by 6 bases, with 13 bases left in between. Germline assignment: CDR1 SGHNT and CDR2 YYREEE (reference sequence).